This record concerns one T cell receptor beta chain sequence. The antigen it recognizes is unknown. No base quality information exists; no much larger clone differs at one position. These data belong to a study of cytomegalovirus exposure and HLA in healthy donors (dated by TCRdb to 2016 to 2017). About the investigation overall: In an earlier analysis of 450 to 750 of the donors, 276 Gb of sequence data and 90 million to 120 million unique TCR beta sequences from about 180 million T cells were reported. Roughly 320 gigabases of sequencing data and roughly 80 million unique TCR sequences made up an early release that covered 500 to 700 HLA-typed donors. Of the roughly 410 genotyped donors, 81% were placed in the genetic ancestry cluster associated with self-reported Caucasian donors. The aim of the study was to test whether cataloging public T cell receptors could identify signatures of past pathogen exposure. The T cell repertoires of around 730 subjects were profiled by immunosequencing and related to cytomegalovirus serostatus. In addition to the first cohort of hundreds of subjects, a separate validation cohort of approximately 110 different subjects was used. High-throughput TCR immunosequencing, statistical association of individual TCRs with disease status, and machine learning were combined to predict cytomegalovirus infection status. In a later analysis, previously published TCR beta repertoires from 550 to 750 donors were re-analyzed and high-resolution HLA genotyping was added so that TCR occurrence patterns could be studied. In the later analysis, no new phenotypic data were used to find candidate immune exposures; instead, reliance was placed on TCR beta sequences and their occurrence across donors. An earlier analysis of approximately 580 of the donors used high-throughput TCR beta sequencing to judge whether each TCR beta V gene segment behaved as functional or pseudogenic. Donor age, sex, ethnicity and CMV serostatus were compiled alongside the repertoire data. A later genetic analysis used genome-wide SNP genotypes for about three fifths of the 666 donors, treating that subset as a discovery cohort. All discovery cohort repertoires had been generated using a single sequencing platform. Both class I and class II loci were covered by HLA typing, at four-digit resolution. Typing coverage varied by locus: about 620-630 donors for A, B, C, DRB1 and DQB1; roughly 560 for DQA1; 606 for DPA1; 450 to 480 for DPB1. Because of strong linkage in the cohort, a few DR-DQ haplotypes were treated as single units for association and clustering. Among roughly 400 genotyped donors of the cohort, an average of roughly 230,000 unique TCR beta nucleotide sequences was sequenced per donor, of which about 19% were non-productive. General findings and caveats noted by the study authors: Most TCR sequences were seen in very few donors, while some public TCRs were found in many individuals. Cytomegalovirus status was reported to be diagnosed by the classifier with high specificity and sensitivity in both the original and validation cohorts. In a later analysis, TCR association rates were found to vary across HLA loci, with the most associated TCRs seen for DRB1 alleles and the fewest for HLA-C alleles. The only immune exposure information available for the cohort was CMV serostatus. In a later analysis, 16,951 TCR beta sequences were associated with specific HLA alleles at a false discovery rate of 0.05. In an earlier analysis of 587 of the donors, most TCR beta V segments appeared in productive rearrangements about 90% or about 30% of the time, broadly matching IMGT annotations. A cluster of highly shared sequence variants was judged likely to be a technical artifact of the sequencing pipeline. This cohort had only TCR beta chains sequenced, and the lack of alpha or paired-chain data limited which features could be detected. Compared with equally common non-associated chains, HLA-associated TCR beta chains in a later analysis were more clonally expanded and had lower generation probabilities. The earlier analysis of around 600 of the donors excluded over 15 rarely observed V segments, including chromosome 9 orphons, because counts were too low. In a later genetic analysis, fewer N-insertions in productive TCRs were reported among donors in an Asian-associated ancestry cluster than the roughly 700-donor mean. When HLA alleles, especially DR and DQ, strongly co-occurred, TCR associations were difficult to assign to individual alleles. A later analysis reported that several top co-occurrence clusters appeared linked to parvovirus B19, influenza, CMV and Epstein-Barr virus. A further reported finding was that TCR beta sequences accurately predicted the HLA-A and HLA-B alleles for most subjects in the first cohort. A few of the identified cytomegalovirus-associated TCR beta chains were confirmed in vitro to be specific for cytomegalovirus antigens. A later genetic analysis associated a missense DCLRE1C variant with V-gene and J-gene trimming of TCR beta chains, and an independent cohort replicated the association. A total of about 150 TCR beta chains were listed by the study as associated with cytomegalovirus. Because HLA typing was missing for some donors at each locus, association tests included only the typed subset. Sequencing depth was assumed to be roughly uniform across donors in the presence/absence analyses, though that assumption may not hold. A later analysis found that most CMV-associated TCR beta chains appeared HLA-restricted, with HLA associations seemingly driven largely by CMV exposure. Correlated functional status among segregating V segments might reflect linkage disequilibrium, but an unknown experimental factor could not be ruled out. Some IMGT-functional V segments, including TRBV6-2 and TRBV6-3, could not be distinguished by the 87-base-pair reads and were therefore excluded. According to the authors, the approach could potentially be generalized to other disease states and immunological phenotypes.

The cohort consisted of approximately 690 healthy bone marrow donors. Cohort members were all nominally healthy when sampled, although unrecorded immune exposures were likely present. The donor tested CMV seronegative, placing the donor among the approximately 400 seronegative members of the cohort. A peripheral blood sample was collected from each donor, and TCR beta sequencing was performed on peripheral blood mononuclear cells. The Qiagen DNeasy Blood Extraction Kit was used to extract genomic DNA from the blood cell samples. Library preparation employed the immunoSEQ multiplex PCR assay. For the multiplex PCR, a mixture combining 60 forward primers for TCR Vbeta segments and 13 reverse primers for TCR Jbeta segments was used. A multiplex PCR assay on genomic DNA amplified the CDR3 region of rearranged TCR beta genes. On the Illumina HiSeq System, the amplified TCR beta libraries were sequenced as 87-base-pair reads. The authors' pipeline ran thus. Across the 500 to 850 repertoires, a later analysis counted some 81 million unique TCR beta chains, some 11 million of which were shared by at least two donors. Raw reads were error-corrected and collapsed into unique sequences by a nearest-neighbor algorithm in which closely related sequences were merged to remove PCR and sequencing errors. To assign V, D and J gene segments, CDR3 sequences were aligned to IMGT reference sequences. For a sequence to be retained, a match of at least six nucleotides to both a V gene segment and a J gene segment was required. Rearrangements were called productive when the CDR3 lacked stop codons and stayed in frame with V and J; all others were non-productive. Following IMGT convention, CDR3 was defined as the stretch from the second conserved V-encoded cysteine up to the conserved J-encoded phenylalanine. The earlier analysis of approximately 590 of the donors excluded any sequence lacking an unambiguous match to a single V gene segment. In an earlier analysis of a few hundred of the donors, a V segment was called functional when productive rearrangements were above 56.7%, and segregating when the standard deviation between donors exceeded 5%. A statistical classification framework was built to diagnose cytomegalovirus status from the catalog of TCR beta chain sequences. In a later analysis, V and J genes were assigned by comparing TCR nucleotide sequences against IMGT/GENE-DB human TR gene sequences. The TCRdist pipeline was used in a later analysis to assign CDR3 sequences and most-parsimonious VDJ recombination scenarios. In a later analysis, each TCR beta chain was defined by its CDR3 amino acid sequence together with its V-gene family, and reads lacking a unique V-gene family were excluded. A later analysis removed several hundred highly shared, low-generation-probability nucleotide sequences to deal with suspected cross-contamination and a sequencing artifact. For each public chain, a later analysis derived a clonal expansion index from normalized ranks of inferred template counts within each repertoire. Generation probabilities in a later analysis came from a VDJ recombination model fitted to out-of-frame rearrangements, and those results were checked against IGoR. A later analysis scored TCR-TCR, TCR-HLA and TCR-CMV co-occurrence with hypergeometric tests, applying a repertoire-size bias correction to TCR pairs. False discovery rates were estimated in a later analysis by permuting HLA or CMV assignments 20 times. In a later analysis, co-occurring TCRs were grouped using DBSCAN, and TCRdist sequence similarity was added for clustering within HLA-allele-positive subsets. Repertoires with fewer than 30,000 or more than 120,000 public chains, plus five repertoires with anomalous nucleotide sharing, were excluded from co-occurrence clustering. Entries here come from immuneACCESS through TCRdb and include only in-frame sequences with V and J called. Some clones fail to appear in such tables; in the studies checked, an unresolved V gene covers under half of the shortfall, and the cause of the remainder is unknown. D and trimming come from the DNA, and the V and J calls and clone size come from that table. This sample lists around 130,000 clones; about four fifths were detected once. 1.4% to 1.5% of the sample goes to the ten largest clones.

The CDR3, from cysteine to phenylalanine, totals 15 residues. This entry keeps only the CDR3 DNA: 45 bases, framed from base 1. From V the trimming removes 3 bases and from J it removes 1 base, while the gene matches leave 5 bases of the junction unaccounted for. CDR1 KGHSH and CDR2 LQKENI were looked up in the germline V gene. Sequencing input: PBMCs. This clonotype was sampled from a woman in her late teens or twenties in good health and CMV-seronegative. The chain employs TRBV18 and TRBJ2-5, with 7 middle bases fitting TRBD2. DNA sequence: TGTGCCAGCTCACCGAGGGACTACTCCCAAGAGACCCAGTACTTC. Protein translation: CASSPRDYSQETQYF.